This T cell receptor beta chain was sequenced in a study of shared clonotypes between healthy human individuals (dated by TCRdb to the early 2020s). In terms of the full investigation: The cohort included a few men and a couple of women between 18 and 49 years of age. Blood TCR repertoires of about 5 healthy adults were deeply sequenced to estimate repertoire size and the extent of clonotype sharing between individuals. Per donor, three plates each were used for CD4 naive and CD4 memory, two for CD8 naive, and one for CD8 memory. Each donor's leukapheresis produced roughly between roughly 0.85 and 10 billion PBMCs. To increase sequencing depth and limit assay-specific biases, TCR repertoire library preparation and sequencing were carried out by different laboratories using diverse techniques.

Healthy HIV-negative adults with no recently reported acute infections or vaccinations were included as donors. All donors were Caucasian adults living in Nashville, Tennessee, USA. CD8 memory samples consisted of magnetically selected CD45RO+ cells combined with CCR7-negative CD45RA+ effector memory (TemRA) cells. Blood was collected by leukapheresis, and PBMCs were isolated by Ficoll-Histopaque density gradient centrifugation and then cryopreserved in liquid nitrogen vapor phase. Analytical flow cytometry was used to check the purity and quantity of each magnetically sorted T cell population. From each sorted fraction, genomic DNA was isolated and quantified by UV absorbance on a Nanodrop 2000c. In regard to this clone: No cognate antigen has been identified for it. Base qualities are not at hand, and no much larger clone is one base apart.

The full study reports these points: Larger estimated clonotype richness was generally found for naive subsets than for memory subsets. Across a handful of donors, approximately 5% of naive CD4, approximately 4% of naive CD8, about 2% of memory CD4, and about 0.4% of memory CD8 clonotypes were shared. Sampling was restricted to blood, and TCR repertoires in tissue are likely to differ from TCR repertoires in blood. Pairwise subsampling led to the expectation that sequencing depth would affect the degree of clonotype sharing among donors. Compared with non-shared clonotypes, clonotypes shared by all four sorted-subset donors had higher generation probabilities. Incomplete sequencing was indicated by rarefaction of sorted-subset datasets, despite the large sequencing depth. Because the study included only a small number of donors, the genetic and exposure-history diversity represented was limited.

TCR CDR3 regions were amplified from genomic DNA by multiplex PCR using the deep immunoSEQ assay. Extracted genomic DNA from each cell subset was distributed evenly across all wells of several immunoSEQ 96-well plates, and each plate was treated as a replicate. Each replicate PCR for sorted subsets received around 200 ng genomic DNA, equal to about 30,000 T cell genomes. Purified libraries were quantified with a Qubit 3.0 fluorometer, sized on a Bioanalyzer 2100, and re-quantified with the KAPA Library Quantification kit. A separate single-read 150-cycle Illumina NextSeq 550 flow cell was used to sequence each immunoSEQ 96-well plate. Per the original workflow: Because the immunoSEQ output held only junctional sequences and lacked quality scores, the filtering could not match the filtering applied to full-length reads. Sequences were annotated with PyIR, a Python wrapper for IgBLAST v1.9, using IMGT germline references to assign V/J genes and CDR3. Reads with weak V/J assignments (E-value above 1e-6), missing CDR3, stop codons, out-of-frame junctions, or ambiguous translated residues were removed. V3J clonotypes were defined as sequences sharing an identical inferred V gene, J gene, and CDR3 amino acid sequence. Percentage overlap between repertoires was calculated by dividing the number of shared unique clonotypes by the size of the smaller repertoire. Repertoire richness was assessed with RTK rarefaction, the Chao1 estimator, and Recon v2.1 estimates of unobserved clonotypes. OLGA was used to compute generation probabilities for all TCRbeta clonotypes that the gDNA method yielded from a few donors. The table was pulled from immuneACCESS by TCRdb, which kept in-frame rearrangements only. Such tables lose some clones; where checked, under half of the loss comes from unresolved V genes, and the rest has no known cause. Clone size and V and J calls were adopted from that table, with D and trimming inferred from the DNA. Across this sample there are about 380,000 clones, with 95% to 97% seen only once. The ten largest clonotypes hold approximately 0.32% of the sample.

Sequenced material: memory CD8+ T cells sorted from blood. Reading the label with the study, this specimen's cell subset or site is: CD45RO+ cells pooled with CCR7-negative TemRA cells. The sequence came from a man younger than 45 in good health.

The DNA reads as follows: TGTGCCATCAGTGAGTCACTCGCGGGAGTTTCGGTGGTGACCCAGTACTTC. It specifies CAISESLAGVSVVTQYF. The chain is made from TRBV10-3 and TRBJ2-5, with 7 bases aligning to TRBD2. Germline trimming: 0 bases from V, 7 bases from J; junction bases outside gene matches: 14. The CDR3 spans 17 residues, from the cysteine through the phenylalanine. The read is trimmed to its CDR3 DNA, 51 bases read in frame from base 1. The germline V gene encodes CDR1 ENHRY and CDR2 SYGVKD.